This is a list of T cell receptor beta chains from one sample in a study of monozygotic twins with inflammatory bowel disease. TCRdb reanalyzed the 5' RACE reads and collapses them to one entry per CDR3 protein, without DNA. The sample totals 150,000 to 200,000 distinct CDR3 sequences. The sequenced sample was blood. These receptors were taken from a human donor with ulcerative colitis or Crohn's disease, or a healthy co-twin of an affected twin (not recorded which). The CDR3 runs from the conserved cysteine through the conserved F or W.

v_gene	j_gene	CDR3aa
TRBV5-4	TRBJ2-2	CASRRDLANTGELFF
TRBV19	TRBJ1-5	CASQIGQGTKNQPQHF
TRBV7-3	TRBJ2-1	CASSLNLREQFF
TRBV10-3	TRBJ2-1	CAISEEGETYEQFF
TRBV12-3/TRBV12-4	TRBJ2-7	CASSQTQDKQYF
TRBV30	TRBJ2-1	CACGQGHYNEQFF
TRBV25-1	TRBJ2-7	CASSLHRGQAYF
TRBV5-4	TRBJ1-5	CASSLDRADQPQHF
TRBV10-3	TRBJ2-2	CAISPGGPATGELFF
TRBV7-3	TRBJ2-2	CASSLNRGSGELFF
TRBV7-8	TRBJ1-1	CASSLSGQLNTEAFF
TRBV19	TRBJ1-5	CASSVTFGTGDYSNQPQHF
TRBV10-3	TRBJ2-2	CAISEYRTNTGELFF
TRBV27	TRBJ1-4	CASSYGLGEKLFF
TRBV19	TRBJ2-7	CASSFGLAGGRSYEQYF
TRBV7-3	TRBJ2-1	CASSWGGYNEQFF
TRBV12-3/TRBV12-4	TRBJ1-2	CASSTGAGYTF
TRBV6-6	TRBJ1-1	CASRQGAFDTEAFF
TRBV7-6	TRBJ2-3	CASSLVTGGDTQYF
TRBV5-1	TRBJ1-1	CASSLSDIMNTEAFF
TRBV27	TRBJ1-2	CASSLSVGRGNGYTF
TRBV10-3	TRBJ2-5	CAISVAGAKETQYF
TRBV5-6	TRBJ2-7	CASSLGEINYYEQYF
TRBV5-1	TRBJ1-4	CASSFHGTGVEKLFF
TRBV29-1	TRBJ2-6	CSVDAIGDRGTGANVLTF
TRBV27	TRBJ2-3	CASVKNRFRPSTDTQYF
TRBV29-1	TRBJ2-2	CSAGPGPSSNTGELFF
TRBV12-3/TRBV12-4	TRBJ2-2	CASTRGSGRVGAGELFF
TRBV7-9	TRBJ1-5	CASSLAFGTGGQPQHF
TRBV5-1	TRBJ2-7	CASSFTSGRLTGGGEQYF
TRBV18	TRBJ2-7	CASSSGLAGVFEQYF
TRBV12-3/TRBV12-4	TRBJ2-3	CASRPGLAFLESSTDTQYF
TRBV27	TRBJ2-4	CASSLSGPENIQYF
TRBV18	TRBJ2-7	CASSPMADEQYF
TRBV15	TRBJ1-6	CATSRSSPENSPLHF
TRBV29-1	TRBJ2-7	CSVDTGTNAYEQYF
TRBV7-2	TRBJ2-2	CASSLAGANTGELFF
TRBV10-3	TRBJ2-5	CAISGGTAGETQYF
TRBV5-1	TRBJ1-5	CASSFWGTQPQHF
TRBV25-1	TRBJ2-3	CASTPAHRARFGDTQYF
TRBV28	TRBJ2-3	CASSLPGTDTQYF
TRBV12-3/TRBV12-4	TRBJ2-1	CASSPGGGQFF
TRBV13	TRBJ2-1	CASSQTSGFDSSYNEQFF
TRBV20-1	TRBJ1-5	CSARTGSNQPQHF
TRBV5-1	TRBJ1-5	CASSLDRGRGQPQHF
TRBV19	TRBJ2-2	CASAWGVSAGELFF
TRBV3-1	TRBJ2-1	CASSQEPPLNEQFF
TRBV24-1	TRBJ2-2	CATSPRDRNTGELFF
TRBV5-1	TRBJ2-3	CASSGWTGGTDTQYF
TRBV29-1	TRBJ2-2	CSARDNGELFF